This T cell receptor (beta chain) was sequenced for a study of CD8 T cells in Susac syndrome (dated by TCRdb to the late 2010s). Notes on the research overall: Of the Susac syndrome patients who were sequenced, about 6 had clinically active disease and about eight were in clinical remission. Susac syndrome patients were therapy-naive, on corticosteroids (some also receiving IVIg), or on IVIg alone at blood withdrawal. The study used repertoire sequencing to test whether antigen drove CD8+ T cell activation and differentiation in Susac syndrome. Clonality of the CD8+ T cell repertoire was compared between more than 9 healthy donors, 14 Susac syndrome patients and around 16 multiple sclerosis patients. Study-wide findings and limitations: The number of individuals in the TCR sequencing and HLA analysis was acknowledged as relatively small. Looking at Susac-specific public clones, the researchers identified over 15 in the total CD8+ repertoire and roughly 5 in the CD8+ TEMRA repertoire. Clonal expansion was observed in Susac syndrome CD8+ repertoires, with the highest expansion in CD8+ TEMRA cells and greater expansion in clinically active than in remitting patients.

As to this clonotype: Its binding antigen is unknown. No base qualities exist here, and no much larger clone lies one base off it.

RNA was extracted using the RNeasy kit, and about 0.45 to 1 ug of the RNA was reverse transcribed with random hexamers. The immunoSEQ multiplex PCR assay, covering 54 Vbeta and 13 Jbeta segments, was used to amplify TCR beta CDR3 regions. To correct PCR amplification bias, a synthetic template baseline was used for both primer optimization and computational correction. For the original study's pipeline: Reads were annotated to V, D and J genes per IMGT and analyzed with immunoSEQ Analyzer, keeping only productive sequences. Clonality was computed as one minus Shannon entropy normalized by log2 of the number of productive unique sequences. For each patient and control, public and private clones were evaluated among the 100 most prevalent clones. A clone was defined as Susac-specific if it was absent from the healthy and MS cohorts, from 1052 published viral clones and from other ImmuneACCESS disease sequences. Using fastp trimming at Q25 and MiXCR clonotype assembly, TCRdb reanalyzed the public sequencing data and kept in-frame beta chains. Every distinct CDR3 protein forms one entry, paired with its most common genes and DNA. For this entry, the V and J calls and clone size follow TCRdb and not the study's own pipeline. The sample table records around 170,000 distinct CDR3 sequences; about 95% of these occur just once. The biggest ten clones account for around 0.15% of the sample.

Peripheral blood CD8+ and CD4+ T cells from healthy donors, Susac syndrome patients and multiple sclerosis patients were profiled using high-throughput TCR beta sequencing. The Susac syndrome patients fulfilled recently defined diagnostic criteria for definite or probable disease. CD8+ TEMRA cells were enriched by FACS, while bulk CD8+ and CD4+ T cells were purified by magnetic negative isolation. Blood was drawn into EDTA tubes, processed within 24 hours, and PBMCs were isolated by density gradient centrifugation. PBMCs intended for TCR sequencing were cryopreserved in liquid nitrogen and thawed later in a water bath at 37 degrees C. The sorted or isolated CD4+, CD8+ and CD8+ TEMRA cells had a purity of 90% or higher. V is reduced by 0 bases and J by 6 bases, leaving a spacing of 12 bases between them. The CDR3 sequence holds 14 residues, the cysteine and phenylalanine included. Solely the CDR3 DNA is kept, with 42 bases framed from the first base. From the germline V gene (reference sequence), CDR1 is LGHDT and CDR2 is YNNKEL.

The receptor chain draws on TRBV3-1 and TRBJ2-7; a weak D assignment points to TRBD2 (5 bases agree). This sequence was found in a human donor with Susac syndrome. The sample taken for sequencing was CD8+ T cells from PBMCs. The nucleotides are TGTGCCAGCAGCCAAGAGTTGGGAGAACCCGAGCAGTACTTC. This translates into CASSQELGEPEQYF.